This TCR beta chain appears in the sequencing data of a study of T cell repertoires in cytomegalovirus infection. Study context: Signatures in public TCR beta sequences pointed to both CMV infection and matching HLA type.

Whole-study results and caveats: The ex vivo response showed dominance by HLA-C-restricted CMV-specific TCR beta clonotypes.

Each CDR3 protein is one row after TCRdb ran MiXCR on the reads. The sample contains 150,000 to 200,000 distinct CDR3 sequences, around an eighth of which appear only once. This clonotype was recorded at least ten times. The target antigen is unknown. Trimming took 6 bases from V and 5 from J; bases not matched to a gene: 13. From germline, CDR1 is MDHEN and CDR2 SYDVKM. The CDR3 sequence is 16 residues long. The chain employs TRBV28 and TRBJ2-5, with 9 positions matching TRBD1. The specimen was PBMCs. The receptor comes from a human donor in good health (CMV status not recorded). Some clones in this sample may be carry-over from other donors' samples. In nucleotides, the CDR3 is TGTGCCAGCAGACTTCCGGGACAGGGAAAAGGGGAGACCCAGTACTTC. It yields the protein CASRLPGQGKGETQYF.